This T cell receptor (beta chain) comes out of a study of blood T cell repertoires in COVID-19. Study-level background: Researchers got acute and convalescent COVID-19 samples from the United States, Italy and Spain. Sources were T cells, B-cell-depleted T cells, or PBMCs; the material itself was cDNA or gDNA.

Patients in Seattle were enrolled during active infection, then followed longitudinally. The CDR3 totals 12 residues. The V gene's germline CDR1 is ENHRY and CDR2 SYGVKD. Trimming cost V 11 bases and J 4 bases; bases outside gene matches: 4. Assay: immunoSEQ multiplex PCR; the TCRdb copy retains only in-frame clones and omits some. The data hold about 130,000 clones, with 90% observed a single time. The clonotype was recovered from a man in his sixties with COVID-19, enrolled during active disease. The rearrangement uses TRBV10-3 and TRBJ2-3; 9 bases map to TRBD2. The specimen sequenced was peripheral blood. CDR3 nucleotide sequence: TGTGCCGTTAGCGGGAGTGCAGATACGCAGTATTTT. It encodes CAVSGSADTQYF.